The 14 T cell receptor beta chains below all came from one sample that was sequenced in a study of blood T cell repertoires in COVID-19. Profiling relied on immunoSEQ multiplex PCR, and the TCRdb table lists in-frame clones only, not all of them. This sample has approximately 80,000 clones, with around 85% found just once. Sequencing used peripheral blood. The source of these receptors is a woman of 80 years or more with COVID-19, enrolled during active disease.

This sequence joins TRBV6-5 and TRBJ1-4; D gene uncertain. Between the trimmed V and J ends, which lost 2 bases and 7 bases, there was a span of 11 bases. The germline CDR1 and CDR2 sequences are MNHEY and SVGAGI. The CDR3 is made up of 14 amino acids. The CDR3 DNA is TGTGCCAGCAGTTACCGAACATGGAGTGAAAAACTGTTTTTT. It encodes CASSYRTWSEKLFF.

The chain carries TRBV7-2 and TRBJ2-7, with D perhaps TRBD2 (7 bases). Germline V CDR1 and CDR2: SGHTA, FQGNSA. The CDR3 loop spans 13 amino acids. The V gene lost 3 bases and the J gene lost 2 bases, with 8 bases spanning the gap. The CDR3 loop reads CASSLGGPYEQYF. The CDR3 bases are TGTGCCAGCAGCTTGGGGGGGCCCTACGAGCAGTACTTC.

The chain couples TRBV4-1 to TRBJ2-3; TRBD2 matches 8 bases. The CDR3 is 17 amino acids. The trim removed 5 bases at V and 3 bases at J, leaving 13 bases unmatched. Germline V lookup: CDR1 MGHRA, CDR2 YSYEKL. The CDR3 nucleotides are TGCGCCAGCAGCGCTCCCGGGACTAGAAGGGGGACAGATACGCAGTATTTT. This gives the protein CASSAPGTRRGTDTQYF.

This clone is a singleton in its sample. V is TRBV10-3 and J is TRBJ2-5; D is perhaps TRBD2 (5 bases). Germline values: CDR1 ENHRY, CDR2 SYGVKD. This CDR3 has 14 amino acids. Trimming took off 7 bases at V and 3 bases at J, with 15 bases between the two ends. The CDR3: CAIKIGPGKETQYF. CDR3 bases: TGTGCCATCAAGATCGGGCCCGGGAAAGAGACCCAGTACTTC.

This clone came up a few times. The rearrangement uses TRBV7-6 and TRBJ1-3; D not certain. Germline assignment: CDR1 SGHVS and CDR2 FNYEAQ. The CDR3 extends over 15 amino acids. V was trimmed by 5 bases and J by 4 bases, leaving 15 bases between them. The CDR3 DNA is TGTGCCAGCAGCCCGACATTCTCGACAGGAAACACCATATATTTT. Translated, it gives CASSPTFSTGNTIYF.

The chain is built from TRBV27 and TRBJ1-4; D remains ambiguous. This CDR3 has 15 residues. Germline V lookup: CDR1 MNHEY, CDR2 SMNVEV (reference sequence). The ends were cut back, 0 bases at V and 5 bases at J, with 10 bases in the middle. The DNA of the CDR3 is TGTGCCAGCAGTTTATCGGGAGAGGAGAATGAAAAACTGTTTTTT. This sequence encodes CASSLSGEENEKLFF.

The J gene is TRBJ2-3, the V gene TRBV5-1; the match to TRBD2 covers 9 bases. Germline CDR1 reads SGHRS; CDR2 reads YFSETQ. There are 16 residues in the CDR3. V shed 0 bases, J shed 5 bases, and the junction held 7 bases outside the gene matches. CDR3 coding DNA: TGCGCCAGCAGCTTGGGGTTAGCGGGAGCTGGAGATACGCAGTATTTT. Translated: CASSLGLAGAGDTQYF. The full variable domain, with the rest looked up from reference TRBV5-1 and TRBJ2-3, is KAGVTQTPRYLIKTRGQQVTLSCSPISGHRSVSWYQQTPGQGLQFLFEYFSETQRNKGNFPGRFSGRQFSNSRSEMNVSTLELGDSALYLCASSLGLAGAGDTQYFGPGTRLTVL.

This chain links TRBV4-2 with TRBJ1-2; D remains ambiguous. This CDR3 comprises 16 residues. V gave up 1 base and J gave up 5 bases, with 17 bases separating them. Germline V lookup: CDR1 LGHNA, CDR2 YNFKEQ. CDR3 sequence (DNA): TGTGCCAGCAGCCAAGCCCGTACGCAGGTTCTATATGGCTACACCTTC. It yields the protein CASSQARTQVLYGYTF.

There are a few counts of this clone. The same CDR3 can be traced to other DNA sequences in this sample. This chain links TRBV27 with TRBJ1-2; 7 positions match TRBD1. The ends lost 5 bases at V and 2 bases at J; junction bases unmatched: 5. The CDR3 consists of 14 residues. Looked up from germline, CDR1 is MNHEY and CDR2 is SMNVEV (reference sequence). CDR3 sequence reads: CASSPRQGNYGYTF. In DNA form, the CDR3 reads TGTGCCAGCAGTCCGAGACAGGGAAACTATGGCTACACCTTC.

V is TRBV7-2 and J is TRBJ2-7, with 7 nucleotides matching TRBD2. With V trimmed by 0 bases and J by 4 bases, 3 bases remained unmatched. The CDR3 loop spans 14 amino acids. Germline V CDR1 and CDR2: SGHTA, FQGNSA. CDR3: CASSLAGGMYEQYF. CDR3 coding DNA: TGTGCCAGCAGCTTAGCGGGGGGGATGTACGAGCAGTACTTC.

V gene TRBV21-1 combines with J gene TRBJ2-6; the table gives TRBD2 as D, unverified against the DNA. TRBV21-1 corresponds to a pseudogene. CDR3 size: 17 residues. This chain's CDR3 is CASSTEIAVAGANVLTF. CDR3 DNA sequence: TGTGCCAGCAGCACTGAAATCGCGGTTGCTGGGGCCAACGTCCTGACTTTC.

The chain recombines TRBV5-4 with TRBJ1-4; 8 bases fit TRBD1. Germline assignment: CDR1 SGHNT and CDR2 YYREEE (reference sequence). J gave up 3 bases and V 4 bases, and 5 bases lay outside the gene matches. The CDR3 is made up of 15 amino acids. CDR3: CASSPGQAPNEKLFF. The DNA of the CDR3 is TGTGCCAGCAGCCCGGGACAGGCGCCTAATGAAAAACTGTTTTTT.

This clone is a singleton in its sample. The CDR3 here is CASRLAGTGELFF. Written as DNA, the CDR3 is TGTGCCAGCCGCCTTGCGGGTACCGGGGAGCTGTTTTTT. The chain has TRBV27 and TRBJ2-2; D perhaps matches TRBD2 (5 bases). The V gene's germline CDR1 is MNHEY and CDR2 SMNVEV (reference sequence). CDR3 length: 13 residues. The V end was cut by 8 bases, the J end by 5 bases, with 12 bases between.

This chain connects TRBV5-4 to TRBJ2-3; TRBD2 matches 8 bases. The V and J ends lost 0 bases and 2 bases, in that order; junction bases with no gene match: 5. CDR3 size: 16 residues. Germline CDR1 and CDR2: SGHNT and YYREEE (reference sequence). The chain's CDR3 is CASSLEAGAFTDTQYF. The CDR3 nucleotides are TGTGCCAGCAGCTTGGAAGCGGGAGCGTTCACAGATACGCAGTATTTT.